A selection of T cell receptor beta chains follows, all from one sample in a study of cytomegalovirus exposure and HLA in healthy donors. Assay used: immunoSEQ multiplex PCR; TCRdb lists only in-frame clones, some missing. The data contain hundreds of thousands of clones, just over 75% of them singletons. The sequencing input was PBMCs. These receptors were obtained from a woman aged 55 to 70 in good health and CMV-seropositive. Both conserved end residues are part of each CDR3. D genes are given only for firm matches. A clone size is listed for some rows: how often the clone was seen (once, few, many), or a class if it is expanded.

>TRBV28|14|NA|TRBJ2-7|TRBD1
TGTGCCAGCAGGACGACAGGGGAGTCCTACGAGCAGTACTTC
CASRTTGESYEQYF
>TRBV18|15|few|TRBJ2-7|TRBD2
TGTGCCAGCTCACCATCCGGGACTAGCGTCTACGAGCAGTACTTC
CASSPSGTSVYEQYF
>TRBV4-1|18|NA|TRBJ2-2|TRBD2
TGCGCCAGCAGCCCTTCGGGACTAGCGGGAGTAGGGACCGGGGAGCTGTTTTTT
CASSPSGLAGVGTGELFF
>TRBV7-9|15|NA|TRBJ1-6|NA
TGTGCCAGCAGCTTACTTCCGACACTCGATTCACCCCTCCACTTT
CASSLLPTLDSPLHF
>TRBV2|14|NA|TRBJ1-5|NA
TGTGCCAGCAGTGGGACAGATAGCAATCAGCCCCAGCATTTT
CASSGTDSNQPQHF
>TRBV4-1|15|NA|TRBJ2-2|TRBD2
TGCGCCAGCAGCCATGGCGGGAGAGAGGGCGGGGAGCTGTTTTTT
CASSHGGREGGELFF
>TRBV28|15|NA|TRBJ2-1|TRBD2
TGTGCCACCTCACTAGCGGGGGGGCGGTCCAATGAGCAGTTCTTC
CATSLAGGRSNEQFF
>TRBV7-9|13|NA|TRBJ2-5|TRBD2
TGTGCCAGCAGCTTAGGCGGGGGGGAGACCCAGTACTTC
CASSLGGGETQYF
>TRBV7-2|15|few|TRBJ2-3|TRBD2
TGTGCCAGCAGCTCAAGGACTAGTTCTTCAGATACGCAGTATTTT
CASSSRTSSSDTQYF
>TRBV15|14|once|TRBJ2-7|NA
TGTGCCACCAGCAGCAATAGCGGACCCTACGAGCAGTACTTC
CATSSNSGPYEQYF
>TRBV10-2|14|NA|TRBJ2-2|TRBD1
TGCGCCAGCTTACAGGGACAGGGGTCCGGGGAGCTGTTTTTT
CASLQGQGSGELFF
>TRBV5-4|13|few|TRBJ2-7|NA
TGTGCCAGCAGCTCTAACCTTTTCTACGAGCAGTACTTC
CASSSNLFYEQYF
>TRBV6-5|13|few|TRBJ1-1|NA
TGTGCCAGCAGCAGATCGTCGGGCACTGAAGCTTTCTTT
CASSRSSGTEAFF
>TRBV5-1|14|few|TRBJ1-2|NA
TGCGCCAGCAGCGTGGGTCTCGGGAACTATGGCTACACCTTC
CASSVGLGNYGYTF
>TRBV6-6|14|NA|TRBJ2-1|NA
TGTGCCAGCAGTTACACCCTAGCTTCCAATGAGCAGTTCTTC
CASSYTLASNEQFF
>TRBV6-1|17|NA|TRBJ2-1|NA
TGTGCCAGCAGTGGTGTCGCGGGGCTAGCCAACTACAATGAGCAGTTCTTC
CASSGVAGLANYNEQFF
>TRBV7-8|14|few|TRBJ2-7|NA
TGTGCCAGCAGCCTAGTATTCCGCGACTACGAGCAGTACTTC
CASSLVFRDYEQYF
>TRBV4-3|17|NA|TRBJ2-4|TRBD1
TGCGCCAGCAGCCCAGAAACAGGGGGCTGGTCCAAAAACATTCAGTACTTC
CASSPETGGWSKNIQYF
>TRBV18|16|NA|TRBJ1-5|NA
TGTGCCAGCTCACCACCGAATGAGGGAAGGGGGCAGCCCCAGCATTTT
CASSPPNEGRGQPQHF
>TRBV10-3|11|few|TRBJ2-5|NA
TGTGCCATCAGTGCCGAGGAGACCCAGTACTTC
CAISAEETQYF
>TRBV21-1|15|NA|TRBJ2-2|NA
TGTGCCAGCAGCAAAGTTCGCCTAGCCAACGGGGAGCTGTTTTTT
CASSKVRLANGELFF
>TRBV18|14|NA|TRBJ2-2|NA
TGTGCCAGCTCACTAACCGGAGGGCCCGGGGAGCTGTTTTTT
CASSLTGGPGELFF
>TRBV18|13|NA|TRBJ2-5|NA
TGTGCCAGCTCACCATCGGGGAAAGAGACCCAGTACTTC
CASSPSGKETQYF
>TRBV5-4|14|NA|TRBJ1-1|TRBD1
TGTGCCAGCAGGCGGGACAGGTATAGCACTGAAGCTTTCTTT
CASRRDRYSTEAFF
>TRBV19|13|NA|TRBJ1-1|TRBD1
TGTGCCAGTAGTATGTACAGGGGGACTGAAGCTTTCTTT
CASSMYRGTEAFF